The 16 T cell receptor beta chains given below trace back to one sample, sequenced in a study of shared clonotypes between healthy human individuals. Here immunoSEQ multiplex PCR was the method, and the copy in TCRdb shows in-frame clones only, minus some. The sample carries hundreds of thousands of clones, more than 75% recorded once. The sample taken for sequencing was memory CD8+ T cells sorted from blood. As to subset: CD45RO+ cells pooled with CCR7-negative TemRA cells. The source is a man aged 18 to 29 in good health.

This chain uses TRBV11-2 with TRBJ2-1, with 8 bases that match TRBD2. The germline gives CDR1 SGHAT, CDR2 FQNNGV. The CDR3 totals 15 residues. With 4 bases clipped from V and 6 bases from J, the junction kept 8 bases outside the gene matches. The CDR3 is CASSSGLGSSNEQFF. CDR3 sequence (DNA): TGTGCCAGCAGCTCGGGACTAGGGTCGAGCAATGAGCAGTTCTTC.

This chain links TRBV4-3 with TRBJ2-2, with 12 bases identical to TRBD2. This CDR3 is 17 amino acids long. The V segment lost 1 base and the J segment 6 bases; nucleotides outside the gene matches: 6. In germline, CDR1 is LGHNA, CDR2 YSLEER. CDR3 nucleotides: TGCGCCAGCAGCCAAGCAGCGACTAGCGGGAGACCCGGGGAGCTGTTTTTT. Its translation is CASSQAATSGRPGELFF.

The J gene is TRBJ2-7, the V gene TRBV5-1; D ambiguous. This CDR3 is 12 amino acids long. The germline V gene has CDR1 SGHRS and CDR2 YFSETQ. Trimming shortened V by 3 bases and J by 6 bases, and 10 bases separated the two germline ends. CDR3 in DNA: TGCGCCAGCAGCTATGATCCGGGCGAGCAGTACTTC. Amino acids: CASSYDPGEQYF.

The chain has TRBV13 and TRBJ2-2; D may correspond to TRBD1 or TRBD2 (5 bases each). The V end was cut by 3 bases, the J end by 4 bases, with 6 bases between. CDR1 PRHDT and CDR2 FYEKMQ come from the germline V gene (reference sequence). This CDR3 region has 13 residues. This chain's CDR3 is CASSLGVTGELFF. The CDR3 coding sequence is TGTGCCAGCAGCTTGGGGGTCACCGGGGAGCTGTTTTTT. The full variable domain, completed using reference TRBV13 and TRBJ2-2, is AAGVIQSPRHLIKEKRETATLKCYPIPRHDTVYWYQQGPGQDPQFLISFYEKMQSDKGSIPDRFSAQQFSDYHSELNMSSLELGDSALYFCASSLGVTGELFFGEGSRLTVL.

This rearrangement joins TRBV5-6 to TRBJ2-5; no definite D call. Per germline, CDR1 SGHDT and CDR2 YYEEEE. This CDR3 region has 14 residues. The germline V and J ends were trimmed by 2 bases and 1 base, with 9 bases remaining between them. The CDR3 DNA follows: TGTGCCAGCAGCTTTGAGAATAGCCAAGAGACCCAGTACTTC. The encoded protein is CASSFENSQETQYF.

This chain uses TRBV29-1 with TRBJ2-7; D perhaps matches TRBD1 (5 bases). This CDR3 region has 13 residues. Germline V gives CDR1 SQVTM, CDR2 ANQGSEA. Trimming left V 4 bases short and J 3 bases short, with 13 bases between. CDR3 residues: CSVGQKNFYEQYF. The CDR3 DNA sequence: TGCAGCGTTGGACAGAAAAACTTCTACGAGCAGTACTTC.

This chain uses TRBV7-6 with TRBJ1-4, with 8 bases that match TRBD1. CDR1 and CDR2 from the germline V gene are SGHVS and FNYEAQ. V was pared by 5 bases and J by 3 bases, with 5 bases of the junction left unmatched. CDR3 size: 15 residues. The CDR3 loop reads CASSERDRSNEKLFF. The CDR3 DNA reads as TGTGCCAGCAGCGAACGGGACAGGTCTAATGAAAAACTGTTTTTT.

This clone was seen a single time. CDR3 region: CASSFAFQGYRSGANVLTF. The CDR3 DNA follows: TGTGCCAGCAGCTTTGCTTTTCAGGGGTATCGTTCTGGGGCCAACGTCCTGACTTTC. This chain joins TRBV7-6 and TRBJ2-6; D is possibly TRBD1 (6 bases). The length of the CDR3 is 19 residues. Germline CDR1 SGHVS, CDR2 FNYEAQ. V lost 3 bases to trimming and J lost 1 base, with 19 bases between them. Using reference TRBV7-6 and TRBJ2-6 for the parts outside the CDR3, the full variable domain is GAGVSQSPRYKVTKRGQDVALRCDPISGHVSLYWYRQALGQGPEFLTYFNYEAQQDKSGLPNDRFSAERPEGSISTLTIQRTEQRDSAMYRCASSFAFQGYRSGANVLTFGAGSRLTVL.

The rearrangement uses TRBV2 and TRBJ2-3; TRBD2 matches 8 bases. The germline V gene has CDR1 SNHLY and CDR2 FYNNEI. CDR3 length: 15 residues. V lost 6 bases, J lost 3 bases, and 8 bases stayed unmatched. The CDR3, as DNA: TGTGCCAGCAGGGGCGGACGGGAGGGGACAGATACGCAGTATTTT. Translated, it gives CASRGGREGTDTQYF. Complete variable domain (other parts from reference TRBV2 and TRBJ2-3): EPEVTQTPSHQVTQMGQEVILRCVPISNHLYFYWYRQILGQKVEFLVSFYNNEISEKSEIFDDQFSVERPDGSNFTLKIRSTKLEDSAMYFCASRGGREGTDTQYFGPGTRLTVL.

The chain uses TRBV10-3 and TRBJ1-5; 7 bases fit TRBD1. J lost 3 bases, V lost 8 bases, and 4 bases had no gene match. The CDR3 consists of 13 residues. Germline V gene data show CDR1 as ENHRY and CDR2 as SYGVKD. CDR3 coding DNA: TGTGCCATCTCTGACAGGGCCAATCAGCCCCAGCATTTT. Translating gives CAISDRANQPQHF.

CDR3 residues: CASSSSGTTNTGELFF. The CDR3 coding sequence is TGTGCCAGCAGCTCAAGTGGGACAACGAACACCGGGGAGCTGTTTTTT. The chain combines TRBV7-9 with TRBJ2-2; perhaps TRBD1 as D (6 bases). This CDR3 comprises 16 residues. The germline CDR1 and CDR2 sequences are SEHNR and FQNEAQ (reference sequence). The ends were cut back, 4 bases at V and 0 bases at J, with 12 bases in the middle.

In this sample, this clone turned up once. The genes are TRBV7-9 and TRBJ2-1, with 11 nucleotides matching TRBD1. V dropped 6 bases and J dropped 10; count of bases not matched to a gene: 11. The CDR3 has 15 residues. Germline loops: CDR1 SEHNR, CDR2 FQNEAQ (reference sequence). This chain's CDR3 is CASSHGQGARREQFF. The CDR3 nucleotides read TGTGCCAGCAGTCATGGACAGGGGGCGCGCCGGGAGCAGTTCTTC.

This chain joins TRBV5-5 and TRBJ1-6; maybe TRBD1 (6 bases). V was trimmed by 4 bases and J by 7 bases, leaving 18 bases between them. Germline CDR1 and CDR2: SGHKS and YYEKEE (reference sequence). This CDR3 is 16 amino acids long. The CDR3 sequence: CASSTTGSLGNSPLHF. The DNA for the CDR3 is TGTGCCAGCAGCACTACAGGGAGCTTGGGGAATTCACCCCTCCACTTT.

Turning to this clone: A junction end diverges from the germline sequence, so it may reflect a read error. CDR3 sequence: CASSLAVRQDEQYF. CDR3 nucleotides: TGTGCCAGCAGCTTGGCTGTACGGCAAGACGAGCAGTACTTC. J is TRBJ2-7 and V is TRBV5-1; no definite D call. The CDR3 runs to 14 residues. CDR1 is SGHRS, CDR2 YFSETQ, per germline.

The V call is TRBV2, the J call TRBJ2-7, with TRBD2 identical over 10 bases. CDR3 size: 15 residues. V was clipped by 4 bases and J by 2 bases; unmatched bases: 5. CDR1 is SNHLY, CDR2 FYNNEI, per germline. The CDR3 coding sequence is TGTGCCAGCAGTGCCCTAGCGGGGGAGACCTACGAGCAGTACTTC. Protein: CASSALAGETYEQYF.

This sequence joins TRBV2 and TRBJ1-2, with unresolved D. The CDR3 covers 15 residues. The germline gives CDR1 SNHLY, CDR2 FYNNEI. V gave up 5 bases and J gave up 3 bases, with 16 bases separating them. The CDR3, as DNA: TGTGCCAGCAGTCCAACCCTCACCGGAGACTATGGCTACACCTTC. Protein product: CASSPTLTGDYGYTF.